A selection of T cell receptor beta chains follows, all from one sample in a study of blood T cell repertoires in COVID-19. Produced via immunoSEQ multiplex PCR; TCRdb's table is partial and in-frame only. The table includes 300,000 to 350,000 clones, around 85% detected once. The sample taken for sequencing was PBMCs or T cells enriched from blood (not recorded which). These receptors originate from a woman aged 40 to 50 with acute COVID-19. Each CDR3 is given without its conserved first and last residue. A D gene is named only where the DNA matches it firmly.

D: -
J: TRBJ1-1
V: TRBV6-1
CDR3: ASSEYDRNTEAF

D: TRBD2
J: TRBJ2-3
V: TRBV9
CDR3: ASSAGTSGGTDTQY

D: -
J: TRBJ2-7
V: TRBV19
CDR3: ASSAGTSTYEQY

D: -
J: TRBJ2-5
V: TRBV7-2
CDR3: ASVRDGLRGETQY

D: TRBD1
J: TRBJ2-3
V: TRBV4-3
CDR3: ASSPQGAGSTDTQY

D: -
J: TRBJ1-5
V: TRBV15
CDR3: ATSRAGGNQPQH

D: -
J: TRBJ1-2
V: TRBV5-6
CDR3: ASSWTAAGGYT

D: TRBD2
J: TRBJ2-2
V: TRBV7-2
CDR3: ASSLIGGARNTGELF

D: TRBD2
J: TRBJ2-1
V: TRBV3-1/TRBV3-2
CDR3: ASSPNLGGGYNEQF

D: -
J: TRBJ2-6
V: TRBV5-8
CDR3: ASSLGDVGVSGANVLT

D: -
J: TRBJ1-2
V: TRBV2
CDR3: ASSANPTGLNYGYT

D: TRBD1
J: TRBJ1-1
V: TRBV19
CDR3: AVADRGSNTEAF

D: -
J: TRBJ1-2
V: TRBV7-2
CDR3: ASSLLRPAGSYGYT

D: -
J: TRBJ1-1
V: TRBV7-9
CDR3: ASSFKTGGMNTEAF

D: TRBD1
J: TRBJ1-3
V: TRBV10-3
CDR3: AISKDSGTAYSGNTIY

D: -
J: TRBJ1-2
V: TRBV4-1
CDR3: ASSQGGQQYYGYT

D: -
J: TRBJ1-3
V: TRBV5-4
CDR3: ASSLVGQGGNTIY

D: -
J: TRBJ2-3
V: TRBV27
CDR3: ASSPQGDTQY